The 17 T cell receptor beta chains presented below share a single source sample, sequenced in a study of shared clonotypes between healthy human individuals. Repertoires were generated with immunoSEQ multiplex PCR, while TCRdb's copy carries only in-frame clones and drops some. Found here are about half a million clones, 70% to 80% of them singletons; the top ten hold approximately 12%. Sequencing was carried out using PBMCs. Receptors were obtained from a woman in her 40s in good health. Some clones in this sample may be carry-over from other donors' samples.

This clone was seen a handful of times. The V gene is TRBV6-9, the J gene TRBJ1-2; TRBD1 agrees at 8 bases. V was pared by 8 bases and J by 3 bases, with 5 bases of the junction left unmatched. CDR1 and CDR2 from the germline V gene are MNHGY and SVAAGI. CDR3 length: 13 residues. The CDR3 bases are TGTGCCAGCCCCGACAGGGGCTACTATGGCTACACCTTC. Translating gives CASPDRGYYGYTF.

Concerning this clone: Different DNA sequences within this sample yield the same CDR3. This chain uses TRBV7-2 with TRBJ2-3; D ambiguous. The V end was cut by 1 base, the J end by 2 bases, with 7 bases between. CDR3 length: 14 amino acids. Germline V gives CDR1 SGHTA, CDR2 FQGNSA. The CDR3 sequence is CASSLGGHTDTQYF. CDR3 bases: TGTGCCAGCAGCTTAGGTGGCCACACAGATACGCAGTATTTT.

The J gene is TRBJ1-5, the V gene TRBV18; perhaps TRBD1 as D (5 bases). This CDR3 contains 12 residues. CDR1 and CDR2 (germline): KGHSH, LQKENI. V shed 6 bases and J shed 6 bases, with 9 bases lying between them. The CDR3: CASSAGSQPQHF. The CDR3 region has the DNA TGTGCCAGCTCTGCAGGGTCTCAGCCCCAGCATTTT.

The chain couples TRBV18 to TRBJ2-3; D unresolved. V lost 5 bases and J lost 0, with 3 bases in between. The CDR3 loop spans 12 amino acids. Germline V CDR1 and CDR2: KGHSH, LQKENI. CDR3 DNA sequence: TGTGCCAGCTCAGCCAGCACAGATACGCAGTATTTT. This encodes CASSASTDTQYF.

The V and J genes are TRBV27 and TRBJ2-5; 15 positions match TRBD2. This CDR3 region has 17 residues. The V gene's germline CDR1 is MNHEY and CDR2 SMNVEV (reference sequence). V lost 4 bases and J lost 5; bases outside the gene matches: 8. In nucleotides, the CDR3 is TGTGCCAGCAGTTCCCACGGACTAGCGGGAGGGCCGGAGACCCAGTACTTC. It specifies CASSSHGLAGGPETQYF.

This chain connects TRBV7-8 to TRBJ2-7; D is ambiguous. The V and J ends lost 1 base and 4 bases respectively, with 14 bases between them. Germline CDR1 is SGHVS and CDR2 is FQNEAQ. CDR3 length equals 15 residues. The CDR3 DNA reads TGTGCCAGCAGCTTAGGTTTAGGCACCGGGTACGAGCAGTACTTC. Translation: CASSLGLGTGYEQYF.

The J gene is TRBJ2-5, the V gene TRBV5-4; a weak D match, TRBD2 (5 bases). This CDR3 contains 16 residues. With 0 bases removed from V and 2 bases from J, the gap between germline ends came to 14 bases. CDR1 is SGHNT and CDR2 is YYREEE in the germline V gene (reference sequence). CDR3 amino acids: CASSLGAGNQQETQYF. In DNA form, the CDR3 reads TGTGCCAGCAGCTTGGGCGCCGGGAATCAACAAGAGACCCAGTACTTC.

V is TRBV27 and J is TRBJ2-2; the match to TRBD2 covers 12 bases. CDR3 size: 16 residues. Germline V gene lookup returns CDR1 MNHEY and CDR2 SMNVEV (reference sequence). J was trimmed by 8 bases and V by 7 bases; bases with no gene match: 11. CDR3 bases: TGTGCCAGCACCCCTCTAGCGGGAGGGCCCGGTGGGGAGCTGTTTTTT. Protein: CASTPLAGGPGGELFF.

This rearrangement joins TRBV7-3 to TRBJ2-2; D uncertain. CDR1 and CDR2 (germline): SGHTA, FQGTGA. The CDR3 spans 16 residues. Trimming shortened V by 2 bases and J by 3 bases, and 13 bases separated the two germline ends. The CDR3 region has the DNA TGTGCCAGCAGCTTAGTAGCCTGGGCCGACACCGGGGAGCTGTTTTTT. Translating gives CASSLVAWADTGELFF.

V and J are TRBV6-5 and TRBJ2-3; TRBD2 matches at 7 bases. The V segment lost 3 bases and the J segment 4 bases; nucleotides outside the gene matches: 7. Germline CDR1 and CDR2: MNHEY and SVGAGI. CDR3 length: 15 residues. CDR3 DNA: TGTGCCAGCAGTTATAGCGGGCGAAGCTCAGATACGCAGTATTTT. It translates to CASSYSGRSSDTQYF.

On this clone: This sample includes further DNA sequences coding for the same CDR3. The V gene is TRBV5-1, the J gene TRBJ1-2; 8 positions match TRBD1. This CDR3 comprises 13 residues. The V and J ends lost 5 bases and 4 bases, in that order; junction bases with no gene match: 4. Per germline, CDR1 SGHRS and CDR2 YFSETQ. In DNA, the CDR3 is TGCGCCAGCAGTTCTGGACAGGGCTATGGCTACACCTTC. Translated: CASSSGQGYGYTF.

CDR3: CASSGYRNTEAFF. CDR3 coding DNA: TGTGCCAGCAGCGGTTACAGAAACACTGAAGCTTTCTTT. This chain connects TRBV7-9 to TRBJ1-1; no definite D call. The CDR3 is 13 residues long. Germline V gene lookup returns CDR1 SEHNR and CDR2 FQNEAQ (reference sequence). Trimming left V 5 bases short and J 2 bases short, with 9 bases between. The whole variable domain, filled in from reference TRBV7-9 and TRBJ1-1, reads DTGVSQNPRHKITKRGQNVTFRCDPISEHNRLYWYRQTLGQGPEFLTYFQNEAQLEKSRLLSDRFSAERPKGSFSTLEIQRTEQGDSAMYLCASSGYRNTEAFFGQGTRLTVV.

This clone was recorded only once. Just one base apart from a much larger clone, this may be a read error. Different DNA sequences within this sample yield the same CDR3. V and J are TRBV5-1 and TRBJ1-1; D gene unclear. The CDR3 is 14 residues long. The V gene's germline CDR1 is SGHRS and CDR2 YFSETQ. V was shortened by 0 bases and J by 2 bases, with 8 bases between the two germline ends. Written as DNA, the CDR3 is TGCGCCAGCAGCTTGGGGGCAGCTAACACTGAAGCTTTCTTT. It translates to CASSLGAANTEAFF.

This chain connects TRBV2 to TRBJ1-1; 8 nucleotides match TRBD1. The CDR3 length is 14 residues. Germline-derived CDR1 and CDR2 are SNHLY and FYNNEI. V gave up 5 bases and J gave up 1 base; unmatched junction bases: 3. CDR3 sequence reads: CASSLDRGNTEAFF. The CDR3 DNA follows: TGTGCCAGCAGTCTCGACAGGGGGAACACTGAAGCTTTCTTT. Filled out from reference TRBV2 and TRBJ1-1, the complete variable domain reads EPEVTQTPSHQVTQMGQEVILRCVPISNHLYFYWYRQILGQKVEFLVSFYNNEISEKSEIFDDQFSVERPDGSNFTLKIRSTKLEDSAMYFCASSLDRGNTEAFFGQGTRLTVV.

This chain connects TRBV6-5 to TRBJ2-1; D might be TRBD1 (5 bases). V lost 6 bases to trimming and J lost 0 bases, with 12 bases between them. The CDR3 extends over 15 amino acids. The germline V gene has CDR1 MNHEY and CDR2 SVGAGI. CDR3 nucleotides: TGTGCCAGCAGCCCCGACAGAGTCTCCTACAATGAGCAGTTCTTC. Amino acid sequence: CASSPDRVSYNEQFF.

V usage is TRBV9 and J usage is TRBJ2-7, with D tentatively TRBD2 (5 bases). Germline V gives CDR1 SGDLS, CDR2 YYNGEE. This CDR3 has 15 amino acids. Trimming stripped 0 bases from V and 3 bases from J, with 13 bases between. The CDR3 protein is CASSVGGSVGYEQYF. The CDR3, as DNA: TGTGCCAGCAGCGTAGGTGGGAGTGTGGGCTACGAGCAGTACTTC.

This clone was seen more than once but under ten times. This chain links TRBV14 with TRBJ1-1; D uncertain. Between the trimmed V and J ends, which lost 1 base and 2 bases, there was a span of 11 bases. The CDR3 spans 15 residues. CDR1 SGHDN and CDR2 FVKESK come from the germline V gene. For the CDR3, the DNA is TGTGCCAGCAGCCAAGCTTGGAATCTTAACACTGAAGCTTTCTTT. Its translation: CASSQAWNLNTEAFF.